This T cell receptor beta chain was documented in a study of cytomegalovirus exposure and HLA in healthy donors (dated by TCRdb to 2015 to 2018). General notes on the study: An earlier analysis of more than 550 of the donors reported over 250 Gb of sequence data and roughly 120 million unique TCR beta sequences obtained from about 200 million T cells. Approximately 300 gigabases of sequencing data and 78 million or so unique TCR sequences were included in an early release covering roughly 700 HLA-typed donors. Of the 350 to 400 genotyped donors, approximately 83% fell in the genetic ancestry cluster associated with self-reported Caucasian donors. The aim of the study was to test whether cataloging public T cell receptors could identify signatures of past pathogen exposure. The study used immunosequencing to profile the T cell repertoires of 670 or so subjects and linked those repertoires to cytomegalovirus serostatus. In addition to the first cohort of approximately 650 subjects, a separate validation cohort of approximately 130 different subjects was used. To predict cytomegalovirus infection status, the study combined high-throughput TCR immunosequencing, statistical association of individual TCRs with disease status, and machine learning. A later analysis re-examined previously published TCR beta repertoires from roughly 650 donors and added high-resolution HLA genotyping to investigate patterns of TCR occurrence. The later analysis used no new phenotypic data to find candidate immune exposures, relying instead on TCR beta sequences and their occurrence across donors. An earlier analysis of several hundred of the donors used high-throughput TCR beta sequencing to judge whether each TCR beta V gene segment behaved as functional or pseudogenic. Donor age, sex, ethnicity and CMV serostatus were compiled alongside the repertoire data. A later genetic analysis used genome-wide SNP genotypes for about three fifths of the 666 donors, treating that subset as a discovery cohort. All discovery cohort repertoires had been generated on a single sequencing platform. Both class I and class II loci were covered by HLA typing, at four-digit resolution. Typing coverage varied by locus: roughly 620-630 donors for A, B, C, DRB1 and DQB1; roughly 560 for DQA1; more than 600 for DPA1; approximately 470 for DPB1. Roughly 5 DR-DQ haplotypes were handled as single units for association and clustering, since linkage in the cohort was strong. On average, around 240,000 unique TCR beta nucleotide sequences were sequenced per donor among a few hundred genotyped donors of the cohort, with about 17% of those sequences being non-productive.

The cohort comprised more than 550 healthy bone marrow donors. All cohort members were sampled while nominally healthy, although unrecorded immune exposures were likely present. The donor tested CMV seropositive, placing the donor among the 250 to 300 seropositive members of the cohort. A peripheral blood sample was provided by each donor, and peripheral blood mononuclear cells were used for TCR beta sequencing. Genomic DNA extraction from the blood cell samples was performed with the Qiagen DNeasy Blood Extraction Kit. The library was generated by the immunoSEQ multiplex PCR assay. For the multiplex PCR, a mixture combining 60 forward primers for TCR Vbeta segments and 13 reverse primers for TCR Jbeta segments was used. A multiplex PCR assay on genomic DNA amplified the CDR3 region of rearranged TCR beta genes. On the Illumina HiSeq System, the amplified TCR beta libraries were sequenced as 87-base-pair reads. For the original study's pipeline: In a later analysis, tens of millions of unique TCR beta chains were counted across the roughly 610 repertoires, and about 10 million of these chains were shared by at least two donors. To remove PCR and sequencing errors, raw reads were error-corrected and collapsed into unique sequences using a nearest-neighbor algorithm that merged closely related sequences. To assign V, D and J gene segments, CDR3 sequences were aligned to IMGT reference sequences. For a sequence to be retained, a match of at least six nucleotides was required to both a V gene segment and a J gene segment. Rearrangements were called productive when the CDR3 lacked stop codons and stayed in frame with V and J; all others were non-productive. CDR3 was defined according to IMGT convention as the region running from the second conserved V-encoded cysteine to the conserved J-encoded phenylalanine. The earlier analysis of about 570 of the donors excluded any sequence lacking an unambiguous match to a single V gene segment. An earlier analysis of 500 to 700 of the donors classified V segments as functional when productive rearrangements were above 56.7% and as segregating when the standard deviation between donors was above 5%. A statistical classification framework was built to diagnose cytomegalovirus status from the catalog of TCR beta chain sequences. V and J gene assignment, in a later analysis, came from comparing TCR nucleotide sequences with IMGT/GENE-DB human TR gene sequences. A later analysis assigned CDR3 sequences and most-parsimonious VDJ recombination scenarios with the TCRdist pipeline. In a later analysis, every TCR beta chain was defined by the combination of its CDR3 amino acid sequence and its V-gene family, and reads without a unique V-gene family were dropped. A later analysis removed 500 to 650 highly shared, low-generation-probability nucleotide sequences to deal with suspected cross-contamination and a sequencing artifact. In a later analysis, a clonal expansion index for each public chain was calculated from normalized within-repertoire ranks of inferred template counts. A later analysis computed generation probabilities with a VDJ recombination model fitted to out-of-frame rearrangements, and checked the results against IGoR. Hypergeometric tests were used in a later analysis to score TCR-TCR, TCR-HLA and TCR-CMV co-occurrence, with a repertoire-size bias correction applied to the TCR pairs. In a later analysis, false discovery rates were estimated by permuting HLA or CMV assignments 20 times. In a later analysis, co-occurring TCRs were grouped with DBSCAN, and TCRdist sequence similarity was added when clustering was performed within HLA-allele-positive subsets. Repertoires with fewer than 30,000 or more than 120,000 public chains were left out of co-occurrence clustering, as were about 5 repertoires with anomalous nucleotide sharing. TCRdb provides this immuneACCESS table in a form limited to in-frame rearrangements. Some clones are lacking; in checked studies, under half of them reflect an unresolved V gene, and why the rest are absent is not known. V, J and clone size derive from that table, while D and trimming were established from the DNA sequence. The sample profile shows over 150,000 clones; roughly four fifths of them were found once. Approximately 3.1% of the sample comes from the top ten.

The full study reports these points: Immune exposure information for the cohort was limited to CMV serostatus. Because HLA typing was unavailable for some donors at each locus, only the typed subset was used in association tests. Because counts were too low, about 18 rarely observed V segments, including chromosome 9 orphons, were excluded from the earlier analysis of a few hundred of the donors. In an earlier analysis of 587 of the donors, most TCR beta V segments appeared in productive rearrangements about 87% or about 30% of the time, broadly matching IMGT annotations. A later analysis found that HLA-associated TCR beta chains were more clonally expanded and had lower generation probabilities than equally common non-associated chains. When HLA alleles, especially DR and DQ, strongly co-occurred, TCR associations were difficult to assign to individual alleles. A further reported finding was that TCR beta sequences accurately predicted the HLA-A and HLA-B alleles for most subjects in the first cohort. Sequencing depth was assumed to be roughly uniform across donors in the presence/absence analyses, though that assumption may not hold. V-gene and J-gene trimming of TCR beta chains was associated with a missense DCLRE1C variant in a later genetic analysis, and the association was replicated in an independent cohort. A total of fewer than 200 TCR beta chains were listed by the study as associated with cytomegalovirus. Most CMV-associated TCR beta chains appeared to be HLA-restricted in a later analysis, and the HLA associations seemed to be driven largely by CMV exposure. This cohort had only TCR beta chains sequenced, and the lack of alpha or paired-chain data limited which features could be detected. Correlated functional status among segregating V segments might reflect linkage disequilibrium, but an unknown experimental factor could not be ruled out. A later analysis found that TCR association rates varied across HLA loci, with DRB1 alleles showing the most associated TCRs and HLA-C alleles the fewest. The authors suggested that the approach could potentially be extended to other disease states and immunological phenotypes. Some IMGT-functional V segments, including TRBV6-2 and TRBV6-3, could not be distinguished by the 87-base-pair reads and were therefore excluded. Three of the identified cytomegalovirus-associated TCR beta chains were confirmed in vitro to be specific for cytomegalovirus antigens. A cluster of highly shared sequence variants was judged likely to be a technical artifact of the sequencing pipeline. A later analysis reported that several top co-occurrence clusters appeared linked to parvovirus B19, influenza, CMV and Epstein-Barr virus. The classifier was reported to diagnose cytomegalovirus status with high specificity and sensitivity in both the original and validation cohorts. A later genetic analysis reported fewer N-insertions in productive TCRs among donors in an Asian-associated ancestry cluster than the roughly 700-donor mean. While some public TCRs were present in many individuals, most TCR sequences turned up only very rarely across donors. In a later analysis, around 17,000 TCR beta sequences were associated with specific HLA alleles at a false discovery rate of 0.05.

Comment on this clone: It has no known antigen specificity. It has no much larger one-base neighbor in the sample; base qualities were not kept.

Trimming at the junction amounts to 2 bases on V and 1 base on J, and the germline ends lie 5 bases apart. CDR1 is given as WSHSY and CDR2 as SAAADI, both from the germline V gene. The CDR3 covers 13 residues, taking in both the cysteine and the phenylalanine. Of the read, only the CDR3 DNA is kept; its 39 bases are in frame from base 1. This TCR came from a woman aged 30 to 39 in good health and CMV-seropositive. The sample comprised PBMCs. The rearranged segments are TRBV10-2 and TRBJ1-1, with an unclear D gene assignment. The nucleotide sequence reads TGCGCCAGCAGTGAGGACTGGAACACTGAAGCTTTCTTT. Its protein reads: CASSEDWNTEAFF.